This is a list of T cell receptor beta chains from one sample in a study of T cell changes during pregnancy in multiple sclerosis. TCRdb's copy holds only in-frame clones and misses some; the assay was immunoSEQ multiplex PCR. The table records just under 20,000 clones, roughly 85% of them present only once. The material sequenced was CD8+ T cells from peripheral blood mononuclear cells, taken in the third trimester of pregnancy. These TCRs come from a female donor in good health, enrolled as a control in a pregnancy study. The CDR3 runs from the conserved cysteine through the conserved F or W. D genes are given only for firm matches. Clone sizes are given selectively: once, few, many, or a class where the clone is expanded.

TRBD2,medium-sized,TRBJ2-3,TRBV10-2,TGCGCCAGCAGTGATTTGCGGCGGGGAGGGCCAGATACGCAGTATTTT,CASSDLRRGGPDTQYF
-,once,TRBJ1-6,TRBV28,TGTGCCAGCAGTTTACCGGTAGGGGATAATTCACCCCTCCACTTT,CASSLPVGDNSPLHF
TRBD2,-,TRBJ2-7,TRBV30,TGTGCCTGGGCTAGCGGGTCAGCCTACGAGCAGTACTTC,CAWASGSAYEQYF
TRBD1,once,TRBJ1-2,TRBV4-3,TGCGCCAGCAGCGCAACAGGGGATAACTATGGCTACACCTTC,CASSATGDNYGYTF
-,-,TRBJ1-5,TRBV25-1,TGTGCCAGCAGTGAACCAGGGGCCCATCAGCCCCAGCATTTT,CASSEPGAHQPQHF
-,-,TRBJ2-7,TRBV7-9,TGTGCCAGCAGCTTAGGGGGGGACCTCGGGTACGAGCAGTACTTC,CASSLGGDLGYEQYF
-,-,TRBJ1-6,TRBV2,TGTGCCAGCAGTGTTGGACATGGGGTGAGACCCCTCCACTTT,CASSVGHGVRPLHF
TRBD2,-,TRBJ2-3,TRBV4-3,TGCGCCAGCAGCCAAGAGGAACCAGCGGGGGCCCCCTTACCAGATACGCAGTATTTT,CASSQEEPAGAPLPDTQYF
-,once,TRBJ2-7,TRBV29-1,TGCAGCGTTGAGCTCGGGACGGGAGAGAACTACGAGCAGTACTTC,CSVELGTGENYEQYF
-,-,TRBJ1-1,TRBV9,TGTGCCAGCTCGAGGTCGGGCACTGAAGCTTTCTTT,CASSRSGTEAFF
TRBD1,-,TRBJ1-2,TRBV4-3,TGCGCCAGCAGCCAAGATCGGGGACAGGCATATGGCTACACCTTC,CASSQDRGQAYGYTF
TRBD2,-,TRBJ2-3,TRBV7-3,TGTGCCAGCAGCTCCCCCGGACTAGCGGGGGGGAGCACAGATACGCAGTATTTT,CASSSPGLAGGSTDTQYF
-,-,TRBJ2-7,TRBV7-9,TGTGCCAGCAGCTTAGAGGTCACAGCAGACTACGAGCAGTACTTC,CASSLEVTADYEQYF
-,once,TRBJ2-5,TRBV30,TGTGCCTGGGCTAGGACCGAACAGCGGGAGACCCAGTACTTC,CAWARTEQRETQYF
-,-,TRBJ1-1,TRBV5-5,TGTGCCAGCACCCTCCTCCCGCAGGGTAGGGCTGAAGCTTTCTTT,CASTLLPQGRAEAFF
TRBD1,-,TRBJ2-7,TRBV28,TGTGCCAGCAGTCCTAACAGGGGGGTAAGTGAGCAGTACTTC,CASSPNRGVSEQYF
TRBD2,-,TRBJ2-3,TRBV9,TGTGCCAGCAGCGACCCGAGGCGGGGGGGCGGAGATACGCAGTATTTT,CASSDPRRGGGDTQYF
-,-,TRBJ1-1,TRBV27,TGTGCCAGCAGAGGCGGACAGTACACTGAAGCTTTCTTT,CASRGGQYTEAFF
TRBD1,-,TRBJ1-2,TRBV30,TGTGCCTGGCGGGACAGCTATGGCTACACCTTC,CAWRDSYGYTF
TRBD1,-,TRBJ2-7,TRBV30,TGTGCCTGGAGTGTAGGGGACAGGGACTACGAGCAGTACTTC,CAWSVGDRDYEQYF
-,-,TRBJ1-2,TRBV30,TGTGCCTGGAGTGTAAACGGCGGCTATGGCTACACCTTC,CAWSVNGGYGYTF
TRBD2,-,TRBJ2-3,TRBV9,TGTGCCAGCAGCGTAGAGGGCGGGGGAAGCACAGATACGCAGTATTTT,CASSVEGGGSTDTQYF
TRBD1,-,TRBJ2-7,TRBV14,TGTGCCAGCAGCCACCGGGACAGGGGCCCCAACTACGAGCAGTACTTC,CASSHRDRGPNYEQYF
TRBD2,-,TRBJ2-7,TRBV9,TGTGCCAGCAGCGTAGACGGGGGGAAGTCCTACGAGCAGTACTTC,CASSVDGGKSYEQYF
-,-,TRBJ2-3,TRBV25-1,TGTGCCAGCAGTGAGGGGCCAGGTACGCAGTATTTT,CASSEGPGTQYF
TRBD1,once,TRBJ1-2,TRBV7-9,TGTGCCAGCAGCTTCCCTACCGACAGGGAGTATGGCTACACCTTC,CASSFPTDREYGYTF
-,-,TRBJ1-1,TRBV4-2,TGTGCCAGCAGCCAAGGGGGGGAGAACACTGAAGCTTTCTTT,CASSQGGENTEAFF
-,-,TRBJ2-5,TRBV4-2,TGTGCCAGCAGCCAAGATGCAGGGCCCCAAGAGACCCAGTACTTC,CASSQDAGPQETQYF
TRBD1,-,TRBJ1-3,TRBV5-1,TGCGCCAGCCGAACAGGGGACACCATATATTTT,CASRTGDTIYF
-,-,TRBJ1-1,TRBV19,TGTGCCAGTAGTAGGCGGCGGGCCCTGAACACTGAAGCTTTCTTT,CASSRRRALNTEAFF
-,-,TRBJ1-5,TRBV2,TGTGCCAGCACAGAGGGAGGGGGCAATCAGCCCCAGCATTTT,CASTEGGGNQPQHF
-,-,TRBJ1-3,TRBV4-2,TGTGCCAGCAGCCAAGAAGCTCAGGGCCCCTCTGGAAACACCATATATTTT,CASSQEAQGPSGNTIYF
-,few,TRBJ1-2,TRBV7-8,TGTGCCAGCAGCTTAGTGGTTACAGGGCTATATGGCTACACCTTC,CASSLVVTGLYGYTF
-,-,TRBJ2-7,TRBV27,TGTGCCAGCAGTTTCCTCCCCTACGAGCAGTACTTC,CASSFLPYEQYF
-,-,TRBJ1-2,TRBV13,TGTGCCAGCAGCTTAGGCAGGGGAACGGACACCTTC,CASSLGRGTDTF
-,-,TRBJ1-5,TRBV21-1,TGTGCCAGCAGCAGGGGCAGTAGAAGCAATCAGCCCCAGCATTTT,CASSRGSRSNQPQHF
TRBD1,-,TRBJ2-7,TRBV4-2,TGTGCCAGCAGCCAAGATACAGGGGGCACCTACGAGCAGTACTTC,CASSQDTGGTYEQYF
-,-,TRBJ1-5,TRBV23-1,TGCGCCAGCAAACCCGGACCCACAGGCCAGCCCCAGCATTTT,CASKPGPTGQPQHF
-,-,TRBJ1-2,TRBV19,TGTGCCAGTAGTATTTTCTCCCGGGAGGTTGGCTACACCTTC,CASSIFSREVGYTF
TRBD1,few,TRBJ2-5,TRBV7-9,TGTGCCAGCAGCCCATCCTTACAGGGGCAAGAGACCCAGTACTTC,CASSPSLQGQETQYF
-,-,TRBJ1-5,TRBV6-4,TGTGCCAGCAGTGAGGCAGGGGCAGGTAGCAATCAGCCCCAGCATTTT,CASSEAGAGSNQPQHF
-,-,TRBJ1-4,TRBV27,TGTGCCAGCAGTTTATCATCCGGGTTTGGTGAAAAACTGTTTTTT,CASSLSSGFGEKLFF